These T cell receptor beta chains were read from a single sample in a study of T-cell reconstitution after alpha-beta-depleted transplantation in children. Using its own MiXCR run on the PCR reads, TCRdb lists one record per CDR3 protein. The sample holds 120,000 to 150,000 distinct CDR3 sequences, around 10% seen once. The source was PBMCs, mostly from graft donor cells, collected 180 days after TCRalphabeta/CD19-depleted stem cell transplant. These receptors all come from a female patient younger than 10 who had a stem cell transplant for congenital amegakaryocytic thrombocytopenia, so the T cells may come from the graft donor. CDR3s include the opening cysteine and the closing phenylalanine or tryptophan. The order of the fields is clone size, D gene, V gene, J gene, CDR3 DNA, CDR3 protein. The D gene is left open where the match is weak. Only part of the rows carry a size: once, few, many, or a class if the clone is expanded.

>many|NA|TRBV11-2|TRBJ2-7
TGTGCCAGCAGGGTGACAAGGACGTCTTACGAGCAGTACTTC
CASRVTRTSYEQYF
>many|TRBD2|TRBV12-3/TRBV12-4|TRBJ2-1
TGTGCCAGCAGTTTTAGCGGGGGGGCTCCCCAGTTCTTC
CASSFSGGAPQFF
>NA|NA|TRBV6-5|TRBJ2-1
TGTGCCAGCAGTCGGGGGGCCCCTTACAATGAGCAGTTCTTC
CASSRGAPYNEQFF
>many|NA|TRBV5-6|TRBJ2-3
TGTGCCAGCAGCTTGGATCAGGGTTACACAGATACGCAGTATTTT
CASSLDQGYTDTQYF
>NA|TRBD2|TRBV7-2|TRBJ2-5
TGTGCCAGCAGCTTAAGGTCTAGCGGGGGTCGGGAGACCCAGTACTTC
CASSLRSSGGRETQYF
>many|NA|TRBV7-2|TRBJ1-5
TGTGCCAGCAGCATACCAAATCAGCCCCAGCATTTT
CASSIPNQPQHF
>many|NA|TRBV10-3|TRBJ1-1
TGTGCCATCAGTGAAACGTCAGAGCGGTTGAACACTGAAGCTTTCTTT
CAISETSERLNTEAFF
>many|NA|TRBV20-1|TRBJ2-3
TGCAGTGCTAGCAGGTCCGGTGGAGATACGCAGTATTTT
CSASRSGGDTQYF
>NA|TRBD2|TRBV6-1|TRBJ2-6
TGTGCCAGCCAAAGACTAGCGGGATTCTCTGGGGCCAACGTCCTGACTTTC
CASQRLAGFSGANVLTF
>NA|NA|TRBV29-1|TRBJ2-1
TGCAGCGTTGAGGATCTGGACCGCGCGCCAAATGAGCAGTTCTTC
CSVEDLDRAPNEQFF
>NA|NA|TRBV4-1|TRBJ2-7
TGCGCCAGCAGCCGAACCGGGACCAGGGGTTACGAGCAGTACTTC
CASSRTGTRGYEQYF
>many|NA|TRBV20-1|TRBJ2-1
TGCAGTGCAATGAATAGCGTCTCACCCTACAATGAGCAGTTCTTC
CSAMNSVSPYNEQFF
>NA|NA|TRBV3-2|TRBJ1-3
TGTGCCAGCAGCCCTCATCCCATTTGGGGGCACGACAGGGGCACCATATATTTT
CASSPHPIWGHDRGTIYF
>many|NA|TRBV25-1|TRBJ2-7
TGTGCCAGCCGAGAGAACCGGGACATAATGTCCTACGAGCAGTACTTC
CASRENRDIMSYEQYF
>many|TRBD2|TRBV5-1|TRBJ2-2
TGCGCCAGCAGCTTGGCTCGGGAGGTCACCGGGGAGCTGTTTTTT
CASSLAREVTGELFF
>few|NA|TRBV28|TRBJ1-2
TGTGCCAGCAGTTTTTCCGCCGCAGGGGCACTCGGCTACACCTTC
CASSFSAAGALGYTF
>few|NA|TRBV20-1|TRBJ2-7
TGCAGTGTCACCGTTTCCGGGACAACCTACGAGCAGTACTTC
CSVTVSGTTYEQYF
>many|TRBD1|TRBV5-1|TRBJ1-2
TGCGCCAGCAGCTCCGGGACAGGGGTCGATGGCTACACCTTC
CASSSGTGVDGYTF
>many|TRBD1|TRBV6-1|TRBJ1-5
TGTGCCAGCAGCCTGGACAGGGGTTATGCTCAGCCCCAGCATTTT
CASSLDRGYAQPQHF
>many|TRBD2|TRBV27|TRBJ2-2
TGTGCCAGCAGTTCTTCCCTCGGACTAGCGGGGGCACCGAACACCGGGGAGCTGTTTTTT
CASSSSLGLAGAPNTGELFF
>many|NA|TRBV20-1|TRBJ1-1
TGCAGTGCTGGGACTTACACTGAAGCTTTCTTT
CSAGTYTEAFF
>many|NA|TRBV7-7|TRBJ2-2
TGTGCCAGCAGCGACTCGAACACCGGGGAGCTGTTTTTT
CASSDSNTGELFF
>many|TRBD2|TRBV28|TRBJ2-7
TGTGCCAGCAAGACTAGCGGGAAATACGAGCAGTACTTC
CASKTSGKYEQYF
>few|TRBD1|TRBV28|TRBJ2-7
TGTGCCAGCAGTTCTCAGGGGGAGCCGTACTTC
CASSSQGEPYF
>many|NA|TRBV27|TRBJ2-1
TGTGCCAGCAGTTTACGGAAGCTTGGGGGTATCTCCTACAATGAGCAGTTCTTC
CASSLRKLGGISYNEQFF
>NA|NA|TRBV18|TRBJ2-3
TGTGCCAGCTCACCACTGCTTGGCTGGGATACGCAGTATTTT
CASSPLLGWDTQYF
>few|NA|TRBV11-2|TRBJ1-6
TGTGCCAGCAGCCTCTTAGGAAGCTCCTATAATTCACCCCTCCACTTT
CASSLLGSSYNSPLHF